The 10 T cell receptor gamma chains reported below all come from one sample, sequenced in a study of γδ T cells in repeated Plasmodium falciparum infection. Gammadelta T cells were flow-sorted from PBMC into Vgamma9/Vdelta2+ and Vdelta2-negative populations for bulk analysis. TCRdb fed the multiplex PCR reads to CATT. The sample has about 30,000 gamma-chain clones; 1.4% to 1.5% are singletons. The sample was gamma-delta T cells from blood. These receptors all come from a pool of human donors (malaria-infected and uninfected, not separated).

At least ten counts were recorded for this clone. This DNA's translation and the protein TCRdb lists, from a much larger clone, do not match at residue 5, likely due to a read error; the protein shown is translated from the DNA. The genes are TRGV9 and TRGJP2. TCRdb lists no J gene, so it was determined here by aligning the DNA to germline. Losses at the gene ends were 5 bases for V and 2 bases for J; bases not matched to a gene: 5. The CDR3 runs to 14 residues. Germline CDR1 is GITISATS and CDR2 is ISYDGTV (reference sequence). CDR3 residues: CALWAHSSDWIKTF. CDR3 coding DNA: TGTGCCTTGTGGGCCCACAGTAGTGATTGGATCAAGACGTTT.

For this clone: A far larger clone lies a single base away; this is likely a read error. The sample holds other DNA sequences that translate to the same CDR3. The gene calls are TRGV5 and TRGJ1 or TRGJ2. The CDR3 consists of 15 residues. Germline V gene lookup returns CDR1 VINAFY and CDR2 YDVSNSKD. V lost 3 bases to trimming and J lost 7 bases; unmatched junction nucleotides: 15. The CDR3 DNA is TGTGCCACCTGGGACTTCGAGGTTGGATACTATAAGAAACTCTTT. Its translation: CATWDFEVGYYKKLF.

This clone was counted between two and nine times. The amino acid sequence in TCRdb belongs to a much larger clone and departs from this DNA's translation at residue 11, likely a sequencing read error; the sequence shown is translated from the DNA. No J gene was assigned, while the V gene was called as TRGV2. CDR3 length: 13 residues. Looked up from germline, CDR1 is EGSNGY and CDR2 is YDSYNSKV. The CDR3 sequence: CATWDLWYYKTLF. Here the CDR3 DNA reads TGTGCCACCTGGGACCTATGGTATTATAAGACACTCTTT.

Comment on this clone: Given a far larger clone just one base away, this is likely a sequencing read error. Distinct nucleotide sequences in the sample also encode this CDR3. The chain's CDR3 is CALWEEFRWFKIF. CDR3 nucleotides: TGCGCCTTGTGGGAAGAATTCCGTTGGTTCAAGATATTT. This rearrangement joins TRGV9 to TRGJP1. Germline matching of the DNA provided the J gene here, since TCRdb leaves it blank. Germline values: CDR1 GITISATS, CDR2 ISYDGTV (reference sequence). This CDR3 region has 13 residues.

This clone is classed as medium-sized. A much bigger clone sits one base away, suggesting this may be a read error. Other DNA variants within this sample encode the same CDR3. CDR3 nucleotides: TGTGCCTTGTGGGAGGCGTATAAGAAACTCTTT. Protein: CALWEAYKKLF. The gene calls are TRGV9 and TRGJ1 or TRGJ2. The CDR3 is 11 amino acids. V lost 2 bases to trimming and J lost 7 bases; unmatched junction nucleotides: 2. Looked up from germline, CDR1 is GITISATS and CDR2 is ISYDGTV (reference sequence).

The CDR3 protein is CATWDRPHQELGKKKIKVF. For the CDR3, the DNA is TGTGCCACCTGGGACAGGCCACACCAAGAGTTGGGCAAAAAAAAAATCAAGGTATTT. The chain has TRGV3 and TRGJP. The J gene was not available in TCRdb and was assigned here by matching the DNA to germline segments. V lost 0 bases and J lost 16; bases outside the gene matches: 21. This CDR3 is built from 19 residues. The germline V gene has CDR1 VTNTFY and CDR2 YDVSTARD (reference sequence).

This clone was seen a handful of times. TCRdb's entry gives the protein of a much larger clone, which mismatches this DNA's translation at residue 7, likely from a read error; the protein reported here is translated from the DNA. The V and J genes are TRGV9 and TRGJ1 or TRGJ2. TCRdb carries no J gene annotation; the J gene was assigned here by matching the DNA with germline. This CDR3 comprises 14 residues. From germline, CDR1 is GITISATS and CDR2 ISYDGTV (reference sequence). V lost 3 bases and J lost 10; bases outside the gene matches: 15. The CDR3 DNA sequence: TGTGCCTTGTGGGAGCTCAGGGTAGCTAAAAAGAAACTCTTT. It is translated as CALWELRVAKKKLF.

About this clone itself: The mismatch at residue 7 between this DNA's translation and the TCRdb protein of a much larger clone likely reflects a read error; the protein shown is translated from the DNA. J is TRGJP and V is TRGV9. Here the J gene was assigned by germline matching of the DNA, as TCRdb has none. The V segment lost 0 bases and the J segment 7 bases; nucleotides outside the gene matches: 6. CDR1 is GITISATS and CDR2 is ISYDGTV in the germline V gene (reference sequence). There are 17 residues in the CDR3. The CDR3: CALWEVKTELGKKIKVF. In DNA, the CDR3 is TGTGCCTTGTGGGAGGTGAAAACGGAGTTGGGCAAAAAAATCAAGGTATTT.

This clone was observed a few times. TCRdb assigns this DNA the protein of a much larger clone, which departs from its translation at residue 9; this likely reflects a read error, and the protein shown comes from translating the DNA. This rearrangement joins TRGV2 to TRGJ1 or TRGJ2. The J gene, left out of TCRdb, was set here by checking the DNA against germline. The germline CDR1 and CDR2 sequences are EGSNGY and YDSYNSKV. The CDR3 extends over 13 amino acids. As DNA, the CDR3 is TGTGCCACCTGGGACCTATGGTATTGTAAGAAACTCTTT. Translated: CATWDLWYCKKLF.

This clone has ten or more counts. TCRdb pairs this DNA with a much larger clone's protein that differs at residue 15, likely a read error; the protein shown was translated from the DNA. The J segment was not called; the V segment is TRGV3. Germline V gives CDR1 VTNTFY, CDR2 YDVSTARD (reference sequence). CDR3 length equals 17 residues. CDR3 protein: CATWDRRQPVNYYKRLF. As DNA, the CDR3 is TGTGCCACCTGGGACAGGCGACAGCCCGTGAATTATTATAAGAGACTCTTT.